The 8 T cell receptor beta chains presented below share a single source sample, sequenced in a study of T cell responses to AZD1222 COVID-19 vaccine. Libraries were prepared by immunoSEQ multiplex PCR; TCRdb keeps only in-frame clonotypes and omits some of them. The profile shows about 150,000 clones, roughly 88% of them singletons. This specimen was peripheral blood, taken on day 0 of AZD1222 vaccination. The receptors were sampled from an adult in good health.

J is TRBJ1-1 and V is TRBV5-8; tentative D call: TRBD1 (5 bases). Trimming stripped 6 bases from V and 6 bases from J, with 15 bases between. Germline CDR1 SGHTS, CDR2 YDEGEE. The CDR3 consists of 13 residues. The CDR3 loop reads CASTTDKSAEAFF. For the CDR3, the DNA is TGTGCCAGCACCACGGACAAATCGGCTGAAGCTTTCTTT.

Worth noting for this clone: Germline is not matched at one junction end, which may reflect a read error. V and J are TRBV6-1 and TRBJ2-2; the match to TRBD1 covers 12 bases. CDR1 and CDR2 (germline): MNHNS, SASEGT. This CDR3 contains 17 residues. In DNA form, the CDR3 reads TGTGCCAGCAGGGAAGGGACAGGGGGCGCGTATGCCGGGGAGCTGTTTTTT. Protein sequence: CASREGTGGAYAGELFF.

This clone was seen a few times. The rearrangement uses TRBV7-2 and TRBJ2-7; TRBD1 aligns across 9 bases. Trimming removed 6 bases from V and 3 bases from J; junction bases left unmatched: 9. CDR1 is SGHTA, CDR2 FQGNSA, per germline. The CDR3 has 15 residues. The CDR3 DNA is TGTGCCAGCAGACCAAGGACAGGGGACAACTACGAGCAGTACTTC. It codes for CASRPRTGDNYEQYF.

The chain couples TRBV7-6 to TRBJ2-7; D gene unclear. From germline, CDR1 is SGHVS and CDR2 FNYEAQ. Trimming removed 1 base at V and 0 bases at J, with 7 bases between. The CDR3 loop spans 14 amino acids. This CDR3 is CASSLGYNSYEQYF. In DNA, the CDR3 is TGTGCCAGCAGCTTAGGTTATAACTCCTACGAGCAGTACTTC.

This chain links TRBV29-1 with TRBJ2-5; D not resolved. Germline CDR1 is SQVTM and CDR2 is ANQGSEA. The CDR3 loop spans 13 amino acids. V lost 1 base, J lost 2 bases, and 8 bases lay in between. The CDR3 sequence: CSVEGPRQETQYF. The CDR3 nucleotides read TGCAGCGTTGAAGGTCCTCGACAAGAGACCCAGTACTTC.

The chain joins TRBV2 to TRBJ1-5; D is possibly TRBD1 (5 bases). Per the germline V gene, CDR1 is SNHLY and CDR2 is FYNNEI. Trimming took 6 bases from V and 10 from J, leaving 10 bases between them. This CDR3 comprises 11 residues. The CDR3: CASRGTEPQHF. The CDR3 coding sequence is TGTGCCAGCAGAGGGACCGAACCCCAGCATTTT.

V usage is TRBV19 and J usage is TRBJ1-3; D is unresolved. Germline V gene lookup returns CDR1 LNHDA and CDR2 SQIVND (reference sequence). The V gene lost 2 bases and the J gene lost 4 bases, with 18 bases spanning the gap. This CDR3 is built from 17 residues. CDR3 DNA: TGTGCCAGTAGTATAAGACCCCTCCGGGAAAACGGAAACACCATATATTTT. Protein: CASSIRPLRENGNTIYF.

As DNA, the CDR3 is TGTGCCAGTAGTGACTCCGGGACAGGGCGCACCGGGGAGCTGTTTTTT. It encodes CASSDSGTGRTGELFF. The rearrangement uses TRBV19 and TRBJ2-2; the match to TRBD1 covers 9 bases. CDR1 is LNHDA, CDR2 SQIVND, per germline (reference sequence). The CDR3 has 16 amino acids. The J segment lost 4 bases and the V segment lost 5 bases, leaving 8 bases of the junction unmatched.